This T cell receptor beta chain is drawn from a study of a mutant IDH1 vaccine in newly diagnosed glioma. Time point reported: baseline, week 1 (first vaccination visit). Stated treatment: pre-vaccination baseline after standard-of-care therapy. TCRdb keeps only in-frame clones here, not all; method: immunoSEQ multiplex PCR. The data contain about 98,000 clones, 70% to 90% of them singletons. The CDR3 runs to 15 residues. Trimming left V 6 bases short and J 0 bases short, with 12 bases between. Looked up from germline, CDR1 is MNHEY and CDR2 is SVGAGI. The receptor was derived from a woman between 45 and 65 years old with glioma. The sequenced sample was PBMCs, obtained from a glioma patient treated with radiotherapy, temozolomide or both. V and J are TRBV6-5 and TRBJ2-1, with D perhaps matching TRBD2 (5 bases). This CDR3 reads CASSPDGDSYNEQFF. CDR3 sequence (DNA): TGTGCCAGCAGCCCCGACGGGGACTCCTACAATGAGCAGTTCTTC.